This TCR beta chain originates from a study of blood T cell repertoires in COVID-19. At the level of the study: Material from acute and convalescent COVID-19 was sourced from the United States, Italy and Spain. T cells, B-cell-depleted T cells, or PBMCs supplied cDNA or gDNA.

The CDR3 covers 12 residues. V was cut by 9 bases and J by 2 bases, with 10 bases left in between. Germline V gene sequence: CDR1 LNHDA, CDR2 SQIVND (reference sequence). Per the study methods: Using reference gene primer amplification, nucleated cell counts were estimated. The table came from immunoSEQ multiplex PCR; TCRdb's copy has only in-frame clones and leaves some out. That table is the source of V, J and clone size, and D and trimming were worked out from the DNA. This sample has around 300,000 clones; approximately 85% occur once, and the top ten carry more than 9.5%. Source material: peripheral blood. This receptor was taken from a woman between 65 and 79 years old with acute or convalescent COVID-19. V gene TRBV19 combines with J gene TRBJ1-1; D unclear. CDR3 amino acids: CASARENTEAFF. As DNA, the CDR3 is TGTGCCAGCGCGAGGGAAAACACTGAAGCTTTCTTT.